This entry describes one T cell receptor (beta chain). Its target is not known. With V trimmed by 0 bases and J by 7 bases, 3 bases remained unmatched. The CDR3 covers 14 residues. The germline V gene encodes CDR1 KGHDR and CDR2 SFDVKD. This entry belongs to a study of T cell responses to AZD1222 COVID-19 vaccine. The study, taken as a whole, reports: Donors were mostly white British, more females; clonal diversity possibly underestimated.

Sequencing used immunoSEQ multiplex PCR; TCRdb keeps in-frame clones, though not all of them. The table includes approximately 100,000 clones, nearly 90% detected once. The sequence came from an adult in good health. The sample was peripheral blood, taken on day 0 of AZD1222 vaccination. The chain combines TRBV24-1 with TRBJ1-2; 8 positions match TRBD1. The CDR3 bases are TGTGCCACCAGTGATTTGGACAGGGGAGTTGGCTACACCTTC. Its protein is CATSDLDRGVGYTF.